Described below is a single TCR beta chain sequence and its context. The antigen remains unidentified. Germline V CDR1 and CDR2: SGHTA, FQGNSA. The CDR3 runs to 15 residues. The V segment lost 5 bases and the J segment 4 bases; nucleotides outside the gene matches: 6. The data belong to a study of beta chain features in type 1 diabetes. Expressed TCRB transcripts were sequenced after all isolated RNA was converted to cDNA. Only in-frame clones appear in the TCRdb table, and some are missing; sequencing was by immunoSEQ multiplex PCR. Found here are about 640,000 clones, around 11% of them singletons; the top ten hold around 0.12%. Notes on the study in general: The study found moderately but significantly shorter TCRB CDR3s in all four CD4+ subsets of Type 1 diabetes patients.

The sequence was collected from a man between 25 and 39 years old with type 1 diabetes. The sample consisted of naive CD4+ T cells from blood. The J gene is TRBJ2-1, the V gene TRBV7-2; 9 positions agree with TRBD1. The DNA of the CDR3 is TGTGCCAGCAGCCTAGGGGACAGGGAATACAATGAGCAGTTCTTC. Protein: CASSLGDREYNEQFF.